This record concerns one T cell receptor (beta chain) sequence. Its cognate antigen is unknown. 60 Vbeta and 13 Jbeta primers were used in PCR. The assay was immunoSEQ multiplex PCR, and TCRdb's table has in-frame clones only and misses some. The sample records around 140,000 clones, 77% being singletons. The data stem from a study of cytomegalovirus exposure and HLA in healthy donors. General study results and limits: Compared with the roughly 670-donor mean, an Asian-associated ancestry cluster reportedly had fewer N-insertions, according to a later analysis. As a later analysis showed, a missense DCLRE1C variant was linked to trimming of TCR beta V- and J-genes. A later analysis associated 15,000 or so TCR beta sequences with HLA alleles at a 0.05 false discovery rate.

Germline values: CDR1 SGHDT, CDR2 YYEEEE. This CDR3 spans 16 amino acids. The V gene end was trimmed by 2 bases and the J gene end by 1 base; junction bases not matched to a gene: 4. The sample was PBMCs. The J gene is TRBJ2-2, the V gene TRBV5-6, with 8 bases fitting TRBD2. This receptor was taken from a male donor in good health and CMV-seropositive. CDR3 in amino acids: CASSFGLAGNTGELFF. The DNA for the CDR3 is TGTGCCAGCAGCTTTGGGCTAGCGGGGAACACCGGGGAGCTGTTTTTT.